This TCR beta chain originates from a study of beta chain features in type 1 diabetes. A note on this clone: The antigen is not known.

Germline assignment: CDR1 GTSNPN and CDR2 SVGIG (reference sequence). This CDR3 is 13 amino acids long. The germline V and J ends were trimmed by 2 bases and 2 bases, with 7 bases remaining between them. The entirety of the isolated RNA underwent reverse transcription, so expressed TCRB transcripts were sequenced. Generated by immunoSEQ multiplex PCR, the TCRdb table keeps only in-frame clones and is missing some. The table shows about 260,000 clones, with about 71% occurring only once. Study observations and caveats: Naive, central memory and Treg TCRB repertoires seemed to resemble each other more closely in patients than they did in healthy donors. The cDNA sequencing approach could over-represent high-TCR-expressing cells. Patients with type 1 diabetes showed fewer VDJ junction insertions and more deletions.

The origin of this receptor is a man younger than 40 in good health. Material: naive CD4+ T cells from blood. The chain couples TRBV30 to TRBJ2-1, with D possibly being TRBD2 (5 bases). CDR3 nucleotide sequence: TGTGCCTGGAGTAGCGGACCCTACAATGAGCAGTTCTTC. It is translated as CAWSSGPYNEQFF.